Listed below are T cell receptor beta chains from one sample, sequenced in a study of blood T cell repertoires in COVID-19. Libraries were prepared by immunoSEQ multiplex PCR; TCRdb keeps only in-frame clonotypes and omits some of them. The data show about 170,000 clones, approximately 82% seen once. Sequenced material: peripheral blood. All receptors derive from a woman in her 70s who had recovered from COVID-19. Both conserved end residues are part of each CDR3. A D gene is named only where the DNA matches it firmly. Clone size is shown for a subset of rows, as once, few, many or a class of expanded clone.

size: -
J: TRBJ2-3
V: TRBV14
D: TRBD2
CDR3: CASSQDSLAGADTQYF
DNA: TGTGCCAGCAGCCAAGATTCCCTAGCGGGAGCAGATACGCAGTATTTT

size: -
J: TRBJ1-4
V: TRBV4-3
D: TRBD1
CDR3: CASSQEKTGARGEKLFF
DNA: TGCGCCAGCAGCCAAGAAAAGACAGGGGCCCGTGGTGAAAAACTGTTTTTT

size: -
J: TRBJ1-1
V: TRBV7-3
D: -
CDR3: CASSSQPEDTEAFF
DNA: TGTGCCAGCAGCTCACAACCTGAGGACACTGAAGCTTTCTTT

size: few
J: TRBJ2-5
V: TRBV27
D: -
CDR3: CASSPHPQENAQETQYF
DNA: TGTGCCAGCAGTCCGCACCCACAGGAGAACGCTCAAGAGACCCAGTACTTC

size: -
J: TRBJ2-3
V: TRBV18
D: -
CDR3: CASSPSGASTDTQYF
DNA: TGTGCCAGCTCACCCTCAGGGGCAAGCACAGATACGCAGTATTTT

size: -
J: TRBJ2-5
V: TRBV5-1
D: -
CDR3: CASRTGGTQYF
DNA: TGCGCCAGCAGAACCGGTGGGACCCAGTACTTC

size: -
J: TRBJ2-7
V: TRBV7-9
D: -
CDR3: CASSPAGLSYEQYF
DNA: TGTGCCAGCAGCCCCGCGGGACTCTCCTACGAGCAGTACTTC

size: -
J: TRBJ1-1
V: TRBV15
D: -
CDR3: CATSRGGRPNTEAFF
DNA: TGTGCCACCAGCAGAGGGGGCAGGCCGAACACTGAAGCTTTCTTT

size: few
J: TRBJ1-3
V: TRBV18
D: -
CDR3: CASSLTTGRSGNTIYF
DNA: TGTGCCAGCTCACTCACGACAGGACGCTCTGGAAACACCATATATTTT

size: -
J: TRBJ2-3
V: TRBV7-2
D: -
CDR3: CASSADTSTDTQYF
DNA: TGTGCCAGCAGCGCCGACACATCCACAGATACGCAGTATTTT

size: -
J: TRBJ1-1
V: TRBV7-3
D: TRBD1
CDR3: CASSFQGDTEAFF
DNA: TGTGCCAGCAGCTTCCAGGGGGACACTGAAGCTTTCTTT

size: -
J: TRBJ2-3
V: TRBV9
D: TRBD2
CDR3: CASSVAPSGGQDTQYF
DNA: TGTGCCAGCAGCGTAGCGCCTAGCGGGGGGCAGGATACGCAGTATTTT

size: -
J: TRBJ1-1
V: TRBV6-2/TRBV6-3
D: -
CDR3: CASSPQTGGSTEAFF
DNA: TGTGCCAGCAGCCCTCAAACCGGGGGGAGCACTGAAGCTTTCTTT

size: once
J: TRBJ1-6
V: TRBV2
D: TRBD1
CDR3: CASTSRGQGDSPLHF
DNA: TGTGCCAGCACCTCCCGGGGACAGGGTGACTCACCCCTCCACTTT

size: -
J: TRBJ1-2
V: TRBV7-9
D: TRBD1
CDR3: CASSLPRGRTGGGGYTF
DNA: TGTGCCAGCAGCTTACCGAGGGGTAGGACAGGGGGCGGCGGCTACACCTTC

size: -
J: TRBJ1-3
V: TRBV7-6
D: -
CDR3: CASSLVQGSNVGNTIYF
DNA: TGTGCCAGCAGCTTGGTTCAGGGCAGCAACGTTGGAAACACCATATATTTT

size: -
J: TRBJ2-5
V: TRBV14
D: -
CDR3: CASSPRYQETQYF
DNA: TGTGCCAGCAGCCCTAGGTACCAAGAGACCCAGTACTTC

size: -
J: TRBJ2-7
V: TRBV29-1
D: -
CDR3: CSARDAYEQYF
DNA: TGCAGCGCCCGGGATGCCTACGAGCAGTACTTC

size: -
J: TRBJ2-2
V: TRBV6-5
D: -
CDR3: CASRSPDTGELFF
DNA: TGTGCCAGCAGATCTCCGGACACCGGGGAGCTGTTTTTT

size: few
J: TRBJ1-5
V: TRBV19
D: TRBD1
CDR3: CASSGTGGQPQHF
DNA: TGTGCCAGTAGTGGGACAGGGGGTCAGCCCCAGCATTTT

size: few
J: TRBJ2-5
V: TRBV4-3
D: TRBD2
CDR3: CASSQAGGGETQYF
DNA: TGCGCCAGCAGCCAAGCCGGGGGGGGAGAGACCCAGTACTTC

size: -
J: TRBJ2-1
V: TRBV5-1
D: TRBD2
CDR3: CASSFGWTSLVNEQFF
DNA: TGCGCCAGCAGCTTCGGGTGGACTAGCTTAGTAAATGAGCAGTTCTTC

size: -
J: TRBJ2-1
V: TRBV4-1
D: -
CDR3: CASSQLKGDYVSSYNEQFF
DNA: TGCGCCAGCAGCCAATTAAAGGGCGACTACGTCAGCTCCTACAATGAGCAGTTCTTC

size: once
J: TRBJ2-1
V: TRBV6-5
D: TRBD1
CDR3: CASSSRDSRSYNEQFF
DNA: TGTGCCAGCAGTTCACGGGACAGCCGCTCCTACAATGAGCAGTTCTTC

size: -
J: TRBJ2-3
V: TRBV24-1
D: TRBD2
CDR3: CATSDSKKRGLSTDTQYF
DNA: TGTGCCACCAGTGACTCCAAAAAGCGGGGCCTAAGCACAGATACGCAGTATTTT

size: -
J: TRBJ1-5
V: TRBV6-5
D: -
CDR3: CASSRGSNQPQHF
DNA: TGTGCCAGCAGCCGCGGGAGCAATCAGCCCCAGCATTTT

size: -
J: TRBJ2-3
V: TRBV10-3
D: TRBD2
CDR3: CAISGGLAGPGGTDTQYF
DNA: TGTGCCATCAGTGGGGGACTAGCGGGCCCGGGGGGCACAGATACGCAGTATTTT

size: -
J: TRBJ2-7
V: TRBV7-2
D: TRBD1
CDR3: CASSLVTGPAYEQYF
DNA: TGTGCCAGCAGCTTAGTGACAGGGCCTGCCTACGAGCAGTACTTC

size: -
J: TRBJ1-3
V: TRBV5-1
D: TRBD1
CDR3: CASSPGQLHSGNTIYF
DNA: TGCGCCAGCAGCCCGGGACAGCTCCACTCTGGAAACACCATATATTTT

size: -
J: TRBJ2-2
V: TRBV6-5
D: TRBD2
CDR3: CASSQTSGASGELFF
DNA: TGTGCCAGCAGTCAGACTAGCGGGGCCTCCGGGGAGCTGTTTTTT

size: -
J: TRBJ2-2
V: TRBV3-1/TRBV3-2
D: -
CDR3: CASRRAGNTGELFF
DNA: TGTGCCAGCAGGAGGGCGGGAAACACCGGGGAGCTGTTTTTT

size: -
J: TRBJ2-2
V: TRBV10-3
D: TRBD1
CDR3: CAIKGGQGTNTGELFF
DNA: TGTGCCATCAAGGGGGGACAGGGCACGAACACCGGGGAGCTGTTTTTT

size: -
J: TRBJ2-7
V: TRBV3-1/TRBV3-2
D: -
CDR3: CASSRYRYEQYF
DNA: TGTGCCAGCAGCCGCTATCGCTACGAGCAGTACTTC

size: few
J: TRBJ1-2
V: TRBV28
D: TRBD1
CDR3: CASSAGDRGLSGYTF
DNA: TGTGCCAGCAGTGCAGGGGACAGGGGGTTGTCGGGCTACACCTTC

size: -
J: TRBJ1-1
V: TRBV11-3
D: TRBD1
CDR3: CASSPRQGSRAFF
DNA: TGTGCCAGCAGCCCCAGACAGGGCTCGAGAGCTTTCTTT

size: -
J: TRBJ1-4
V: TRBV7-2
D: TRBD1
CDR3: CASSPLVGTGQVNF
DNA: TGTGCCAGCAGCCCCTTAGTGGGGACGGGACAGGTTAATTTT

size: -
J: TRBJ1-1
V: TRBV6-5
D: TRBD1
CDR3: CASSTGDVSRGFF
DNA: TGTGCCAGCAGTACAGGGGATGTGAGTCGTGGCTTCTTT

size: -
J: TRBJ2-7
V: TRBV10-3
D: -
CDR3: CAISRGPYYEQYF
DNA: TGTGCCATCAGCAGGGGACCTTACTACGAGCAGTACTTC

size: -
J: TRBJ1-4
V: TRBV4-1
D: TRBD1
CDR3: CASSQDGQGARKLFF
DNA: TGCGCCAGCAGCCAAGATGGGCAGGGGGCCCGAAAACTGTTTTTT

size: -
J: TRBJ2-7
V: TRBV4-1
D: TRBD2
CDR3: CASSYSGRAYEQYF
DNA: TGCGCCAGCAGTTATAGCGGGCGCGCCTACGAGCAGTACTTC

size: -
J: TRBJ2-7
V: TRBV19
D: TRBD1
CDR3: CASSMARTGVNEQYF
DNA: TGTGCCAGTAGTATGGCCCGGACAGGGGTAAACGAGCAGTACTTC

size: -
J: TRBJ2-2
V: TRBV21-1
D: -
CDR3: CASRQGTGELFF
DNA: TGTGCCTCTCGACAGGGGACCGGGGAGCTGTTTTTT

size: -
J: TRBJ1-2
V: TRBV18
D: -
CDR3: CASSPGQRNGYTF
DNA: TGTGCCAGCTCACCAGGGCAGCGGAATGGCTACACCTTC

size: -
J: TRBJ2-7
V: TRBV3-1/TRBV3-2
D: -
CDR3: CASSQTGPPTYEQYF
DNA: TGTGCCAGCAGCCAAACAGGACCACCAACCTACGAGCAGTACTTC

size: -
J: TRBJ1-3
V: TRBV5-8
D: -
CDR3: CASTYSLLSGNTIYF
DNA: TGTGCCAGCACTTACAGCCTTCTCTCTGGAAACACCATATATTTT

size: -
J: TRBJ1-2
V: TRBV20-1
D: -
CDR3: CSASGPRGDYGYTF
DNA: TGCAGTGCTAGTGGTCCCCGGGGGGATTATGGCTACACCTTC

size: -
J: TRBJ2-1
V: TRBV5-1
D: TRBD1
CDR3: CASSSPTGDEQFF
DNA: TGCGCCAGCAGCAGCCCTACAGGGGATGAGCAGTTCTTC

size: -
J: TRBJ2-7
V: TRBV5-1
D: TRBD1
CDR3: CASSLGVTGGYEQYF
DNA: TGCGCCAGCAGCCTGGGCGTGACAGGGGGCTACGAGCAGTACTTC

size: -
J: TRBJ2-1
V: TRBV18
D: -
CDR3: CASSPGRGRNEQFF
DNA: TGTGCCAGCTCACCAGGCAGGGGGAGGAATGAGCAGTTCTTC

size: once
J: TRBJ1-2
V: TRBV4-1
D: TRBD1
CDR3: CASSPGTGTHLGGYTF
DNA: TGCGCCAGCAGCCCGGGGACAGGGACTCACCTGGGGGGCTACACCTTC

size: -
J: TRBJ2-1
V: TRBV5-1
D: TRBD2
CDR3: CASSTPGLAYEQFF
DNA: TGCGCCAGCAGCACACCGGGACTAGCGTATGAGCAGTTCTTC

size: -
J: TRBJ2-2
V: TRBV5-1
D: -
CDR3: CASSEGIRTGELFF
DNA: TGCGCCAGCTCGGAGGGCATCAGGACGGGGGAGCTGTTTTTT

size: -
J: TRBJ1-6
V: TRBV27
D: TRBD1
CDR3: CASSPDRAPDNSPLHF
DNA: TGTGCCAGCAGTCCAGACAGGGCCCCTGATAATTCACCCCTCCACTTT